Sequencing of this TCR beta chain was carried out in a study of blood T cell repertoires in COVID-19. Authors' analysis steps: Nucleated cell counts were estimated from reference gene primer amplification. Clones were read by immunoSEQ multiplex PCR, and TCRdb kept only the in-frame ones, dropping some. V and J calls and clone size are those listed in that table; D and trimming were worked out from the DNA. The repertoire has approximately 320,000 clones, about 87% of them found once; the top ten carry approximately 9%. Across 24 US areas, participants ranged in age from roughly 18 to 95 years. In assigning cohorts, the study relied on participant-reported clinical history. Cohort 3 recovered donors had two negative PCRs, clearance, or symptom resolution. Germline V gene sequence: CDR1 SNHLY, CDR2 FYNNEI. This CDR3 has 16 residues. The V end lost 0 bases, the J end lost 0 bases, and 12 bases lay between the germline ends.

The receptor was derived from a young woman who had recovered from COVID-19. The J gene is TRBJ2-7, the V gene TRBV2; D uncertain. Sequencing used PBMCs or T cells enriched from blood (not recorded which). The CDR3 DNA sequence: TGTGCCAGCAGTGAAGCGCGGAGTCCTATCTCCTACGAGCAGTACTTC. Encoded protein: CASSEARSPISYEQYF. Filled out from reference TRBV2 and TRBJ2-7, the complete variable domain reads EPEVTQTPSHQVTQMGQEVILRCVPISNHLYFYWYRQILGQKVEFLVSFYNNEISEKSEIFDDQFSVERPDGSNFTLKIRSTKLEDSAMYFCASSEARSPISYEQYFGPGTRLTVT.